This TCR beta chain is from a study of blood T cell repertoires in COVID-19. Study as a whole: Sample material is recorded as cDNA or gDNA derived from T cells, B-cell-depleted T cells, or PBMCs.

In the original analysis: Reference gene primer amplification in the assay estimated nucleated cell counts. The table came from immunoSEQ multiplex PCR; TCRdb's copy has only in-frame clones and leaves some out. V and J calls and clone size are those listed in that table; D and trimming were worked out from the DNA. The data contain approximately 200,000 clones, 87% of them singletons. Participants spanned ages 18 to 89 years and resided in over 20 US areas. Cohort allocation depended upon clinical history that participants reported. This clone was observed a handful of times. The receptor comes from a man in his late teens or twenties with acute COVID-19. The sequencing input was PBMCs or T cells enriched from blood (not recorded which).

The CDR3 here is CASSSGQANSPLHF. The CDR3 DNA reads as TGTGCCAGCTCATCAGGACAAGCAAATTCACCCCTCCACTTT. V gene TRBV18 combines with J gene TRBJ1-6; D possibly corresponds to TRBD1 (5 bases). The CDR3 contains 14 residues. CDR1 and CDR2 (germline): KGHSH, LQKENI. Trimming removed 5 bases from V and 7 bases from J, with 12 bases in between. Full variable domain (remainder filled in from reference TRBV18 and TRBJ1-6): NAGVMQNPRHLVRRRGQEARLRCSPMKGHSHVYWYRQLPEEGLKFMVYLQKENIIDESGMPKERFSAEFPKEGPSILRIQQVVRGDSAAYFCASSSGQANSPLHFGNGTRLTVT.